This T cell receptor (beta chain) was obtained from a study of blood T cell repertoires in COVID-19. Looking at the study overall: There were acute and convalescent COVID-19 samples, and they came from the United States, Italy and Spain. Sample material is recorded as cDNA or gDNA derived from T cells, B-cell-depleted T cells, or PBMCs.

Method: immunoSEQ multiplex PCR; TCRdb's copy keeps in-frame clones and lacks some. The sample contains approximately 170,000 clones, approximately 87% of which appear only once. Specimen: peripheral blood. This clonotype was sampled from a woman in her 70s with acute or convalescent COVID-19.

CDR3 loop: CASSLTGVPYSYEQYF. The CDR3 DNA reads as TGTGCCAGCAGTTTGACGGGGGTCCCTTATTCCTACGAGCAGTACTTC. V gene TRBV28 combines with J gene TRBJ2-7; D is perhaps TRBD2 (6 bases). This CDR3 has 16 residues. Trimming left V 3 bases short and J 1 base short, with 16 bases between. CDR1 is MDHEN and CDR2 is SYDVKM in the germline V gene.